Listed below are T cell receptor beta chains from one sample, sequenced in a study of cytomegalovirus exposure and HLA in healthy donors. The method was immunoSEQ multiplex PCR; TCRdb's version includes in-frame clones alone and lacks a portion of them. The sample comprises about 60,000 clones, 70% to 80% of which are singletons, and approximately 20% rests with the top ten. The source material was PBMCs. The receptors were sampled from a woman between 55 and 75 years old in good health and CMV-seropositive. Both conserved end residues are part of each CDR3.

V gene: TRBV4-1
J gene: TRBJ2-1
CDR3 protein: CASSPSRASGTYNEQFF

V gene: TRBV18
J gene: TRBJ1-2
CDR3 protein: CASSQGANYGYTF

V gene: TRBV7-9
J gene: TRBJ1-2
CDR3 protein: CSSFQNRDRGQGWDGYTF

V gene: TRBV28
J gene: TRBJ2-3
CDR3 protein: CASSLMAPGEGSDTQYF

V gene: TRBV5-4
J gene: TRBJ1-1
CDR3 protein: CASSLGGPMNTEAFF

V gene: TRBV15
J gene: TRBJ1-2
CDR3 protein: CATSSIQGQGYTF

V gene: TRBV7-2
J gene: TRBJ2-3
CDR3 protein: CASTQLRIGDTQYF

V gene: TRBV6-1
J gene: TRBJ2-2
CDR3 protein: CASSSTGELFF

V gene: TRBV2
J gene: TRBJ2-7
CDR3 protein: CASQDRASYEQYF

V gene: TRBV7-8
J gene: TRBJ2-5
CDR3 protein: CASSTGLAGFQETQYF

V gene: TRBV4-3
J gene: TRBJ2-7
CDR3 protein: CASSQDMSAGEQYF

V gene: TRBV5-1
J gene: TRBJ1-1
CDR3 protein: CASSLQSMNTEAFF

V gene: TRBV18
J gene: TRBJ1-2
CDR3 protein: CASSSGTGEHGYTF